The sequence of this TCR beta chain was determined in a study of cytomegalovirus exposure and HLA in healthy donors. PCR involved 60 Vbeta and 13 Jbeta primers. Original data processing: An analysis that came later counted 77 million or so unique TCR beta chains, approximately 11 million shared. Only in-frame clones appear in the TCRdb table, and some are missing; sequencing was by immunoSEQ multiplex PCR. Clone size and V and J calls were adopted from that table, with D and trimming inferred from the DNA. The table shows just over 95,000 clones, with approximately 80% occurring only once. General study results and limits: Later analysis showed most CMV-associated TCR beta chains appearing HLA-restricted. Analyses of presence and absence presupposed an approximately uniform sequencing depth across donors.

Unrecorded immune exposure was likely among donors, who were nominally healthy when sampled. As concerns this clone: No antigen is known for it.

The sequenced material came from PBMCs. The receptor was isolated from a woman between 40 and 55 years old in good health and CMV-seropositive.

CDR3 DNA sequence: TGTGCCAGAAGCACGGACTCCGATTTTGGACTTCCCACGGATGAGCAGTTCTTC. Translated, it gives CARSTDSDFGLPTDEQFF. The chain is built from TRBV5-3 and TRBJ2-1; weak D call: TRBD2 (5 bases). TRBV5-3 is known as an ORF, though its function is uncertain. The CDR3 extends over 18 amino acids. V lost 4 bases, J lost 8 bases, and 28 bases lay in between.